Each of the 22 T cell receptor beta chains below was sequenced from the same sample in a study of cytomegalovirus exposure and HLA in healthy donors. The PCR used 60 Vbeta and 13 Jbeta primers. This table comes from immunoSEQ multiplex PCR, and its TCRdb copy is limited to in-frame clones, with some not included. The table lists about 100,000 clones, under 90% of them singletons. Sequencing was performed on PBMCs. The origin of the receptors is a woman aged 65 to 85 in good health and CMV-seropositive.

The chain has TRBV28 and TRBJ2-7; 7 bases are shared with TRBD2. This CDR3 region has 13 residues. Germline CDR1 is MDHEN and CDR2 is SYDVKM. With V trimmed by 6 bases and J by 1 base, 3 bases remained unmatched. The CDR3 here is CASSLRGSYEQYF. Written as DNA, the CDR3 is TGTGCCAGCAGCCTGCGGGGGTCCTACGAGCAGTACTTC.

About this clone: At one of its ends the junction is not consistent with the germline gene, which may arise from a read error. The chain uses TRBV18 and TRBJ1-1; 9 positions agree with TRBD1. The CDR3 sequence is 14 residues long. Looked up from germline, CDR1 is KGHSH and CDR2 is LQKENI. CDR3 residues: CASSPQGAPTEAFF. The CDR3 nucleotides read TGTGCCAGCTCTCCACAGGGGGCGCCCACTGAAGCTTTCTTT.

The rearrangement uses TRBV5-1 and TRBJ1-1, with 7 positions matching TRBD1. Germline CDR1 is SGHRS and CDR2 is YFSETQ. Germline trimming cut 1 base from V and 3 bases from J; bases unmatched to any gene: 6. The CDR3 spans 15 residues. DNA of the CDR3: TGCGCCAGCAGCTTGAGCGGCAGGGGGGACACTGAAGCTTTCTTT. Protein: CASSLSGRGDTEAFF.

The chain uses TRBV5-1 and TRBJ2-7; 7 bases are a match to TRBD2. There are 15 residues in the CDR3. Germline V gene sequence: CDR1 SGHRS, CDR2 YFSETQ. Trimming took 2 bases from V and 0 from J; bases not matched to a gene: 5. The CDR3 reads CASSFLAGDSYEQYF. DNA for the CDR3: TGCGCCAGCAGCTTTTTAGCGGGCGACTCCTACGAGCAGTACTTC.

This chain joins TRBV18 and TRBJ2-5; TRBD1 is a possible D gene (5 bases). V was cut by 4 bases and J by 4 bases, with 16 bases left in between. From germline, CDR1 is KGHSH and CDR2 LQKENI. The CDR3 spans 15 residues. In DNA, the CDR3 is TGTGCCAGCTCACTAATCCCAGGGTCCGGAGAGACCCAGTACTTC. This translates into CASSLIPGSGETQYF.

The chain has TRBV5-4 and TRBJ2-7; TRBD1 matches at 9 bases. Germline V gives CDR1 SGHNT, CDR2 YYREEE (reference sequence). The CDR3 extends over 15 amino acids. J lost 3 bases, V lost 2 bases, and 6 bases had no gene match. CDR3 region: CASSFGQGRYYEQYF. Written as DNA, the CDR3 is TGTGCCAGCAGCTTCGGACAGGGGAGATACTACGAGCAGTACTTC.

The V and J genes are TRBV28 and TRBJ1-5; TRBD1 agrees at 8 bases. This CDR3 contains 14 residues. From germline, CDR1 is MDHEN and CDR2 SYDVKM. After removal of 5 bases from V and 3 bases from J, the junction contained 3 bases not matched to a gene. The CDR3 coding sequence is TGTGCCAGCAGTGCAGGGGGCATCAATCAGCCCCAGCATTTT. Translated, it gives CASSAGGINQPQHF.

This chain links TRBV9 with TRBJ2-6, with a possible D match to TRBD2 (6 bases). Deletions cut 1 base from V and 0 bases from J, with 17 bases between. The CDR3 totals 19 residues. CDR1 is SGDLS and CDR2 is YYNGEE in the germline V gene. This CDR3 is CASSVSLSGSSSGANVLTF. CDR3 coding DNA: TGTGCCAGCAGCGTAAGTCTTAGCGGCTCAAGCTCTGGGGCCAACGTCCTGACTTTC. The variable domain in full, with the rest retrieved from reference TRBV9 and TRBJ2-6, is DSGVTQTPKHLITATGQRVTLRCSPRSGDLSVYWYQQSLDQGLQFLIQYYNGEERAKGNILERFSAQQFPDLHSELNLSSLELGDSALYFCASSVSLSGSSSGANVLTFGAGSRLTVL.

This clone was seen just once. This chain uses TRBV30 with TRBJ2-1, with D possibly being TRBD2 (5 bases). Germline lookup yields CDR1 GTSNPN and CDR2 SVGIG (reference sequence). The CDR3 loop spans 12 amino acids. Trimming pared 7 bases from V and 4 bases from J, leaving 11 bases between. The CDR3 loop reads CASTREYNEQFF. In DNA form, the CDR3 reads TGTGCCTCGACACGGGAATACAATGAGCAGTTCTTC.

The chain uses TRBV6-5 and TRBJ2-7; the D gene is possibly TRBD1 (5 bases). V gave up 5 bases and J gave up 4 bases, with 12 bases separating them. Germline V gives CDR1 MNHEY, CDR2 SVGAGI. This CDR3 spans 13 amino acids. Written as DNA, the CDR3 is TGTGCCAGCAGTCTCAGGACACTTTACGAGCAGTACTTC. Its protein is CASSLRTLYEQYF.

This chain uses TRBV6-6 with TRBJ2-1; 11 bases are a match to TRBD2. There are 14 residues in the CDR3. Germline CDR1 MNHNY, CDR2 SVGAGI (reference sequence). The trim removed 3 bases at V and 7 bases at J, leaving 2 bases unmatched. The CDR3 here is CASSYTSGRNEQFF. DNA for the CDR3: TGTGCCAGCAGTTATACTAGCGGGAGAAATGAGCAGTTCTTC.

The chain joins TRBV5-1 to TRBJ2-5, with 7 bases lining up with TRBD2. V trimming: 3 bases; J trimming: 2 bases; junction bases outside the gene matches: 1. Germline lookup yields CDR1 SGHRS and CDR2 YFSETQ. The CDR3 has 13 residues. The CDR3 loop is CASSSGGQETQYF. In nucleotides, the CDR3 is TGCGCCAGCAGCTCGGGAGGACAAGAGACCCAGTACTTC.

The chain uses TRBV27 and TRBJ1-5; D gene unclear. This CDR3 region has 16 residues. CDR1 is MNHEY, CDR2 SMNVEV, per germline (reference sequence). The germline V and J ends were trimmed by 6 bases and 3 bases, with 18 bases remaining between them. This CDR3 reads CASRPFEGFPNQPQHF. In DNA form, the CDR3 reads TGTGCCAGCAGACCCTTCGAGGGCTTCCCCAATCAGCCCCAGCATTTT.

CDR3 in DNA: TGTGCCAGCAGTGTAGCGGGAGTGGTCGGGGAGACCCAGTACTTC. As protein: CASSVAGVVGETQYF. The chain has TRBV2 and TRBJ2-5; 9 nucleotides agree with TRBD2. V was pared by 4 bases and J by 5 bases, with 8 bases of the junction left unmatched. Germline loops: CDR1 SNHLY, CDR2 FYNNEI. The CDR3 covers 15 residues.

The chain couples TRBV28 to TRBJ1-4; 9 positions agree with TRBD1. This CDR3 region has 16 residues. CDR1 MDHEN and CDR2 SYDVKM come from the germline V gene. V lost 3 bases, J lost 9 bases, and 11 bases stayed unmatched. CDR3 loop: CASSFGGQGEVKKLFF. The CDR3 DNA reads TGTGCCAGCAGTTTTGGGGGACAGGGAGAAGTGAAAAAACTGTTTTTT.

The chain uses TRBV19 and TRBJ2-2, with TRBD2 matching over 10 bases. Germline V gives CDR1 LNHDA, CDR2 SQIVND (reference sequence). With V trimmed by 4 bases and J by 7 bases, 6 bases remained unmatched. The length of the CDR3 is 15 residues. The CDR3 loop reads CASSTSGSPRGELFF. DNA for the CDR3: TGTGCCAGTAGTACTAGCGGGAGTCCCCGCGGGGAGCTGTTTTTT.

The rearrangement joins TRBV6-5 to TRBJ1-2; TRBD1 matches at 9 bases. J lost 0 bases, V lost 2 bases, and 1 base had no gene match. The CDR3 contains 15 residues. The germline V gene encodes CDR1 MNHEY and CDR2 SVGAGI. The DNA of the CDR3 is TGTGCCAGCAGTTACGGACAGGGGTCTAACTATGGCTACACCTTC. It yields the protein CASSYGQGSNYGYTF.

This chain links TRBV5-4 with TRBJ2-3, with TRBD2 matching 12 bases. CDR3 length equals 16 residues. Germline loops: CDR1 SGHNT, CDR2 YYREEE (reference sequence). Trimming took 3 bases from V and 2 from J; bases not matched to a gene: 4. The CDR3 sequence is CASSSTSGSNTDTQYF. CDR3 coding DNA: TGTGCCAGCAGCTCGACTAGCGGGAGCAACACAGATACGCAGTATTTT.

The chain is built from TRBV11-2 and TRBJ2-5; 11 bases map to TRBD2. This CDR3 is built from 19 residues. In germline, CDR1 is SGHAT, CDR2 FQNNGV. The V gene end was trimmed by 4 bases and the J gene end by 2 bases; junction bases not matched to a gene: 15. In DNA, the CDR3 is TGTGCCAGCAGCTGGGGGCGGACTAGCGGGCCTCATCCGCAAGAGACCCAGTACTTC. Protein sequence: CASSWGRTSGPHPQETQYF. Drawing the rest from reference TRBV11-2 and TRBJ2-5, the complete variable domain is EAGVAQSPRYKIIEKRQSVAFWCNPISGHATLYWYQQILGQGPKLLIQFQNNGVVDDSQLPKDRFSAERLKGVDSTLKIQPAKLEDSAVYLCASSWGRTSGPHPQETQYFGPGTRLLVL.

V is TRBV5-1 and J is TRBJ2-3, with 14 nucleotides matching TRBD2. Per germline, CDR1 SGHRS and CDR2 YFSETQ. Germline trimming cut 4 bases from V and 11 bases from J; bases unmatched to any gene: 15. The CDR3 runs 17 residues. The CDR3 coding sequence is TGCGCCAGCAGCCGACAGCCGGGACTAGCGGGAGCAAAGAAGCAGTATTTT. As protein: CASSRQPGLAGAKKQYF.

The gene calls are TRBV6-5 and TRBJ1-1, with D perhaps TRBD1 (5 bases). This CDR3 comprises 12 residues. Germline-derived CDR1 and CDR2 are MNHEY and SVGAGI. V was shortened by 5 bases and J by 5 bases, with 9 bases between the two germline ends. In nucleotides, the CDR3 is TGTGCCAGCAGTGGACATGGGACTGAAGCTTTCTTT. Translated, it gives CASSGHGTEAFF.

This chain joins TRBV6-5 and TRBJ2-7; the match to TRBD1 covers 8 bases. The CDR3 is 13 residues long. CDR1 and CDR2 from the germline V gene are MNHEY and SVGAGI. V gave up 5 bases and J gave up 5 bases; unmatched junction bases: 5. The CDR3, as DNA: TGTGCCAGCAGTAATTACAGGGGGGACGAGCAGTACTTC. As protein: CASSNYRGDEQYF.